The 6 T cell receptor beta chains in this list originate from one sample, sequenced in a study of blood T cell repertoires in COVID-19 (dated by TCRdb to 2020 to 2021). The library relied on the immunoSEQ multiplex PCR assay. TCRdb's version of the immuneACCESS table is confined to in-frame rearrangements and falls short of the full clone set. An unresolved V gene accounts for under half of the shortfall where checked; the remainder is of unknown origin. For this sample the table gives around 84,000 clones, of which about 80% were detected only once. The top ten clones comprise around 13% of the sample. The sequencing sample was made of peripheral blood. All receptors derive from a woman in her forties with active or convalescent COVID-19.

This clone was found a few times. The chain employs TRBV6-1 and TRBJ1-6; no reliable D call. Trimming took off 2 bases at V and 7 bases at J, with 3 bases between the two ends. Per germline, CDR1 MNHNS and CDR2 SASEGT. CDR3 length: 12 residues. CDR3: CASSEQNSPLHF. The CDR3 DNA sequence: TGTGCCAGCAGTGAACAGAATTCACCCCTCCACTTT.

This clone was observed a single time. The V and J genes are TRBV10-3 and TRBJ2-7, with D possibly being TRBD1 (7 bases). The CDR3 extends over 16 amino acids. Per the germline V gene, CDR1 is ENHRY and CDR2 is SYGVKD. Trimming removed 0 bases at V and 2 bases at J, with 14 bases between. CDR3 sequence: CAISESGGGPPYEQYF. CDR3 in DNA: TGTGCCATCAGTGAGTCAGGAGGGGGCCCTCCCTACGAGCAGTACTTC.

The CDR3 protein is CASSQEGGTAYNEQFF. The CDR3 DNA follows: TGCGCCAGCAGCCAAGAAGGGGGAACAGCTTACAATGAGCAGTTCTTC. The chain has TRBV4-1 and TRBJ2-1, with D possibly matching TRBD1 (6 bases). The CDR3 extends over 16 amino acids. Germline loops: CDR1 MGHRA, CDR2 YSYEKL. Trimming shortened V by 0 bases and J by 4 bases, and 13 bases separated the two germline ends.

CDR3 coding DNA: TGTGCCAGCAGCTCATGGACAGACGAGCAGTTCTTC. The encoded protein is CASSSWTDEQFF. The chain joins TRBV11-3 to TRBJ2-1, with D tentatively TRBD1 (6 bases). Germline V gene lookup returns CDR1 SGHNT and CDR2 YENEEA. The CDR3 has 12 amino acids. The V end lost 4 bases, the J end lost 10 bases, and 11 bases lay between the germline ends. The complete variable domain, with remaining parts taken from reference TRBV11-3 and TRBJ2-1, reads EAGVVQSPRYKIIEKKQPVAFWCNPISGHNTLYWYLQNLGQGPELLIRYENEEAVDDSQLPKDRFSAERLKGVDSTLKIQPAELGDSAVYLCASSSWTDEQFFGPGTRLTVL.

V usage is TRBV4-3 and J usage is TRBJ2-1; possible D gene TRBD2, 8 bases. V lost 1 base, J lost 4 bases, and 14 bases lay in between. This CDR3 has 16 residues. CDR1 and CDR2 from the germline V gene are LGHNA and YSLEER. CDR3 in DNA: TGCGCCAGCAGCCAAGCGGGGGGGACAGATTACAATGAGCAGTTCTTC. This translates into CASSQAGGTDYNEQFF.

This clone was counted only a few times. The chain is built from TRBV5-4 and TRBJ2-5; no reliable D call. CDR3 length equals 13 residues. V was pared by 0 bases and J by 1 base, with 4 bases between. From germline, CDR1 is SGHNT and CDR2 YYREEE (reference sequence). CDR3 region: CASSLVSQETQYF. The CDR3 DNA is TGTGCCAGCAGCTTGGTCAGCCAAGAGACCCAGTACTTC.